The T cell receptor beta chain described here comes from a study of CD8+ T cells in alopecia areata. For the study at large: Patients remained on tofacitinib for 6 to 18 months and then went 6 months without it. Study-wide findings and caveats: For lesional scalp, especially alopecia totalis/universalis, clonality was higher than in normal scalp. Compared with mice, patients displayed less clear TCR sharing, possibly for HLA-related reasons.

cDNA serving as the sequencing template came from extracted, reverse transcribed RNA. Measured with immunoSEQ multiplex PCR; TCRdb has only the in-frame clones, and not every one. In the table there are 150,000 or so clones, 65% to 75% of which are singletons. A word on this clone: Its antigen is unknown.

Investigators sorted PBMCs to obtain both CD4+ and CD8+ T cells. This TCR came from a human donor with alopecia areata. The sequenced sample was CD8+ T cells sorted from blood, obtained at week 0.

The CDR3 DNA reads as TGCAGCGTTGACAAGGGGGATGGCTACACCTTC. Translation: CSVDKGDGYTF. This chain joins TRBV29-1 and TRBJ1-2, with D maybe TRBD1 (6 bases). In germline, CDR1 is SQVTM, CDR2 ANQGSEA. CDR3 length: 11 residues. V lost 3 bases and J lost 6, with 8 bases in between.